This is a list of T cell receptor beta chains from one sample in a study of shared clonotypes between healthy human individuals. Some clones are missing from TCRdb's copy, which holds only in-frame ones; the method was immunoSEQ multiplex PCR. The table records fewer than 600,000 clones, around 79% of them present only once. The sequencing input was PBMCs. The receptors originated from a woman between 35 and 50 years old in good health. Some clones in this sample may be carry-over from other donors' samples. Each CDR3 is given with its conserved first and last residue. Fields, in order: D gene, clone size, V gene, J gene, CDR3 DNA, CDR3 protein. A D gene is named only where the DNA matches it firmly. A clone size is listed for some rows: how often the clone was seen (once, few, many), or a class if it is expanded.

d_gene: TRBD2
abundance: -
v_gene: TRBV7-2
j_gene: TRBJ2-7
CDR3nt: TGTGCCAGCAGCTTAGCTCTAGCGGGAAAAACCGAGCAGTACTTC
CDR3aa: CASSLALAGKTEQYF

d_gene: -
abundance: once
v_gene: TRBV2
j_gene: TRBJ2-5
CDR3nt: TGTGCCAGCAGTGTCCGGACAATCCAAGAGACCCAGTACTTC
CDR3aa: CASSVRTIQETQYF

d_gene: -
abundance: -
v_gene: TRBV7-9
j_gene: TRBJ2-7
CDR3nt: TGTGCCAGCGGAATGACAGGGAGGATCGAGCAGTACTTC
CDR3aa: CASGMTGRIEQYF

d_gene: TRBD1
abundance: -
v_gene: TRBV9
j_gene: TRBJ2-3
CDR3nt: TGTGCCAGCAGCGTTTTCACAGGGGGCAGGGTGGTTGATACGCAGTATTTT
CDR3aa: CASSVFTGGRVVDTQYF

d_gene: TRBD2
abundance: many
v_gene: TRBV13
j_gene: TRBJ2-6
CDR3nt: TGTGCCAGCAGCTTGGGAGGGTACGCCAACGTCCTGACTTTC
CDR3aa: CASSLGGYANVLTF

d_gene: -
abundance: -
v_gene: TRBV28
j_gene: TRBJ2-7
CDR3nt: TGTGCCAGCAGTCCCCCTCTTGGTTGGTTCGAGCAGTACTTC
CDR3aa: CASSPPLGWFEQYF

d_gene: TRBD2
abundance: -
v_gene: TRBV7-8
j_gene: TRBJ2-5
CDR3nt: TGTGCCAGCACCCCCGAGGGGCTAGCGGCAGCCTCTCGGATTTGGACCCAGTACTTC
CDR3aa: CASTPEGLAAASRIWTQYF

d_gene: TRBD1
abundance: once
v_gene: TRBV6-4
j_gene: TRBJ2-7
CDR3nt: TGTGCCAGCAGATTGAGGGGACAGGGGATTTTTTACGAGCAGTACTTC
CDR3aa: CASRLRGQGIFYEQYF

d_gene: -
abundance: -
v_gene: TRBV18
j_gene: TRBJ2-3
CDR3nt: TGTGCCAGCTCGGACGGGGTAGATACGCAGTATTTT
CDR3aa: CASSDGVDTQYF

d_gene: TRBD1
abundance: -
v_gene: TRBV28
j_gene: TRBJ1-2
CDR3nt: TGTGCCAGCAGCTCGGGACAGTTGCAAGGCTACACCTTC
CDR3aa: CASSSGQLQGYTF

d_gene: -
abundance: -
v_gene: TRBV28
j_gene: TRBJ2-3
CDR3nt: TGTGCCAGCTCCCCCGTCCTCGGCACAGATACGCAGTATTTT
CDR3aa: CASSPVLGTDTQYF

d_gene: -
abundance: -
v_gene: TRBV30
j_gene: TRBJ2-4
CDR3nt: TGTGCCTGGAGGAACAGGATAGCCAAAAACATTCAGTACTTC
CDR3aa: CAWRNRIAKNIQYF

d_gene: TRBD1
abundance: -
v_gene: TRBV19
j_gene: TRBJ1-2
CDR3nt: TGTGCCAGTACGACAGGGTATTACTATGGCTACACCTTC
CDR3aa: CASTTGYYYGYTF

d_gene: -
abundance: once
v_gene: TRBV2
j_gene: TRBJ2-1
CDR3nt: TGTGCCAGCAGCCAAATGCAGGGGAGCAACAATGAGCAGTTCTTC
CDR3aa: CASSQMQGSNNEQFF

d_gene: -
abundance: many
v_gene: TRBV9
j_gene: TRBJ2-1
CDR3nt: TGTGCCAGCAGCTTAGTTCCAGAGGCCTACAATGAGCAGTTCTTC
CDR3aa: CASSLVPEAYNEQFF

d_gene: TRBD2
abundance: -
v_gene: TRBV7-2
j_gene: TRBJ2-1
CDR3nt: TGTGCCAGCAGCTCTGGGACTAGCGCTAACAATGAGCAGTTCTTC
CDR3aa: CASSSGTSANNEQFF

d_gene: TRBD1
abundance: -
v_gene: TRBV9
j_gene: TRBJ1-5
CDR3nt: TGTGCCAGCAGCGTAACAGGGGGGAGCAATCAGCCCCAGCATTTT
CDR3aa: CASSVTGGSNQPQHF

d_gene: TRBD1
abundance: -
v_gene: TRBV30
j_gene: TRBJ1-6
CDR3nt: TGTGCCTGGAGTGTAGGAGGACAGGGGAATTCACCCCTCCACTTT
CDR3aa: CAWSVGGQGNSPLHF

d_gene: TRBD2
abundance: -
v_gene: TRBV4-1
j_gene: TRBJ2-7
CDR3nt: TGCGCCAGCAGCCAGGCTAGCGGGAGGACCTACGAGCAGTACTTC
CDR3aa: CASSQASGRTYEQYF

d_gene: -
abundance: -
v_gene: TRBV29-1
j_gene: TRBJ1-5
CDR3nt: TGCAGCGTTACTGACATCGGCAATCAGCCCCAGCATTTT
CDR3aa: CSVTDIGNQPQHF

d_gene: -
abundance: -
v_gene: TRBV18
j_gene: TRBJ2-1
CDR3nt: TGTGCCAGCTCACCACCGGTTACCTGGGAGCAGTTCTTC
CDR3aa: CASSPPVTWEQFF

d_gene: -
abundance: -
v_gene: TRBV7-3
j_gene: TRBJ2-4
CDR3nt: TGTGCCAGCAGCCAGCACGCGGCTGGCTCGATCGCCAAAAACATTCAGTACTTC
CDR3aa: CASSQHAAGSIAKNIQYF